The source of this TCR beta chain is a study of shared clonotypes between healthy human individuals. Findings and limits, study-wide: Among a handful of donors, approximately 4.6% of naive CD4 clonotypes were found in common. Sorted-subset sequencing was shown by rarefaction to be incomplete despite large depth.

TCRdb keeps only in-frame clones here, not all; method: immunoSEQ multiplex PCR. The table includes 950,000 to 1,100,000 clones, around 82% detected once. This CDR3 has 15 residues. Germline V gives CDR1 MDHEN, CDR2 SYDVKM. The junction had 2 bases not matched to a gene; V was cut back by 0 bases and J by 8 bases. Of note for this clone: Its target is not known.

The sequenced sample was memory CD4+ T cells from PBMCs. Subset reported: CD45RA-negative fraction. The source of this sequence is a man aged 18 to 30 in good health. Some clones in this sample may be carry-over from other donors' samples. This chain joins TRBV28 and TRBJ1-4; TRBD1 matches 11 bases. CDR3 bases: TGTGCCAGCAGTTTATGGGGACAGGGGGTAGAAAAACTGTTTTTT. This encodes CASSLWGQGVEKLFF. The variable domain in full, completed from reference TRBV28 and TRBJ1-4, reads DVKVTQSSRYLVKRTGEKVFLECVQDMDHENMFWYRQDPGLGLRLIYFSYDVKMKEKGDIPEGYSVSREKKERFSLILESASTNQTSMYLCASSLWGQGVEKLFFGSGTQLSVL.